These 28 T cell receptor beta chains came from one sample sequenced in a study of cytomegalovirus exposure and HLA in healthy donors. Researchers ran the PCR with 60 Vbeta and 13 Jbeta primers. Assay: immunoSEQ multiplex PCR; the TCRdb copy retains only in-frame clones and omits some. Of about 160,000 clones listed, approximately 72% are singletons. Sequencing was done on a sample of PBMCs. The origin of the receptors is a man aged 18 to 29 in good health and CMV-seronegative.

The V gene is TRBV30, the J gene TRBJ2-6; 10 bases match TRBD2. The germline V gene has CDR1 GTSNPN and CDR2 SVGIG (reference sequence). CDR3 length: 16 residues. V dropped 3 bases and J dropped 4; count of bases not matched to a gene: 6. The CDR3 is CAWRPSGSPGANVLTF. The CDR3 DNA reads TGTGCCTGGAGGCCTAGCGGGAGTCCCGGGGCCAACGTCCTGACTTTC.

This chain links TRBV5-4 with TRBJ1-5, with D perhaps matching TRBD1 (6 bases). The CDR3 is made up of 16 amino acids. The ends were cut back, 4 bases at V and 6 bases at J, with 20 bases in the middle. Germline CDR1 and CDR2: SGHNT and YYREEE (reference sequence). The CDR3 protein is CASSISTGTESQPQHF. The CDR3 coding sequence is TGTGCCAGCAGCATCAGTACAGGGACGGAGAGTCAGCCCCAGCATTTT.

V is TRBV5-4 and J is TRBJ2-2, with 7 bases that match TRBD2. The CDR3 runs 17 residues. Germline loops: CDR1 SGHNT, CDR2 YYREEE (reference sequence). Trimming took 4 bases from V and 3 from J; bases not matched to a gene: 12. The DNA for the CDR3 is TGTGCCAGCAGCCCCCCCTCCGGGAGGATGGACACCGGGGAGCTGTTTTTT. Protein: CASSPPSGRMDTGELFF.

The chain recombines TRBV29-1 with TRBJ2-2; 12 bases agree with TRBD1. CDR3 length equals 15 residues. Germline trimming cut 5 bases from V and 7 bases from J; bases unmatched to any gene: 8. Per the germline V gene, CDR1 is SQVTM and CDR2 is ANQGSEA. CDR3 loop: CSVIGDRGLDGELFF. CDR3 coding DNA: TGCAGCGTTATCGGGGACAGGGGGCTGGACGGGGAGCTGTTTTTT.

The table lists this clone with a few counts. The chain joins TRBV27 to TRBJ2-5; D is perhaps TRBD1 (7 bases). Germline CDR1 MNHEY, CDR2 SMNVEV (reference sequence). V was clipped by 4 bases and J by 2 bases, with 11 bases between them. CDR3 length: 14 residues. The CDR3 here is CASSSRGDQETQYF. For the CDR3, the DNA is TGTGCCAGCAGTTCCAGGGGGGATCAAGAGACCCAGTACTTC.

This rearrangement joins TRBV28 to TRBJ2-7, with a tentative D call TRBD1 (7 bases). CDR3 length equals 14 residues. Germline assignment: CDR1 MDHEN and CDR2 SYDVKM. Trimming took off 1 base at V and 7 bases at J, with 14 bases between the two ends. The CDR3 loop reads CASSLSGATGEQYF. CDR3 in DNA: TGTGCCAGCAGTTTATCGGGGGCGACAGGGGAGCAGTACTTC.

The J gene is TRBJ1-4, the V gene TRBV10-3; D might be TRBD1 (5 bases). Deletions cut 2 bases from V and 8 bases from J, with 9 bases between. This CDR3 contains 13 residues. Germline values: CDR1 ENHRY, CDR2 SYGVKD. As DNA, the CDR3 is TGTGCCATCAGTGAGGACAGAGAAGAAAAACTGTTTTTT. Its protein product is CAISEDREEKLFF.

This rearrangement joins TRBV6-6 to TRBJ2-5, with 9 bases lining up with TRBD2. The CDR3 spans 15 residues. V lost 5 bases and J lost 5; bases outside the gene matches: 9. The germline V gene has CDR1 MNHNY and CDR2 SVGAGI (reference sequence). CDR3 in DNA: TGTGCCAGCAGTCCCCGGGCGGGAGGGCGGGAGACCCAGTACTTC. This sequence encodes CASSPRAGGRETQYF.

This chain links TRBV7-8 with TRBJ2-7; D gene ambiguous. This CDR3 spans 14 amino acids. The germline V gene encodes CDR1 SGHVS and CDR2 FQNEAQ. V gave up 5 bases and J gave up 6 bases, with 17 bases separating them. The CDR3 DNA reads TGTGCCAGCAGCCCCCGGGTCGGCGCCCGCGAGCAGTACTTC. Translating gives CASSPRVGAREQYF.

The chain combines TRBV19 with TRBJ2-1; possible D gene TRBD1, 6 bases. V lost 5 bases and J lost 8, with 16 bases in between. This CDR3 has 14 amino acids. Germline V gene lookup returns CDR1 LNHDA and CDR2 SQIVND (reference sequence). CDR3 nucleotides: TGTGCCAGTAGTTCGTCCCGGGACATCTATGAGCAGTTCTTC. Amino acids: CASSSSRDIYEQFF.

The chain carries TRBV2 and TRBJ2-3, with no clear D. Germline V CDR1 and CDR2: SNHLY, FYNNEI. V was shortened by 6 bases and J by 5 bases, with 6 bases between the two germline ends. CDR3 length: 11 residues. The DNA for the CDR3 is TGTGCCAGCAGGCCGGGAGATACGCAGTATTTT. Its protein product is CASRPGDTQYF.

The chain couples TRBV5-4 to TRBJ1-5; D is unresolved. The V end lost 2 bases, the J end lost 3 bases, and 6 bases lay between the germline ends. The CDR3 has 13 residues. In germline, CDR1 is SGHNT, CDR2 YYREEE (reference sequence). Here the CDR3 DNA reads TGTGCCAGCAGCTTTGACAACAATCAGCCCCAGCATTTT. Translating it yields CASSFDNNQPQHF.

The chain combines TRBV7-2 with TRBJ1-1; 8 nucleotides line up with TRBD1. The junction had 8 bases not matched to a gene; V was cut back by 5 bases and J by 0 bases. Germline V gene data show CDR1 as SGHTA and CDR2 as FQGNSA. This CDR3 region has 16 residues. The CDR3 DNA reads TGTGCCAGCAGCCAATCGACAGGGGCCTTGAACACTGAAGCTTTCTTT. It codes for CASSQSTGALNTEAFF.

J is TRBJ1-6 and V is TRBV7-2, with D perhaps TRBD1 (6 bases). Germline lookup yields CDR1 SGHTA and CDR2 FQGNSA. CDR3 length: 16 residues. The V end lost 7 bases, the J end lost 4 bases, and 17 bases lay between the germline ends. CDR3 residues: CASTTPGGGYNSPLHF. CDR3 nucleotides: TGTGCCAGCACCACCCCGGGAGGGGGTTATAATTCACCCCTCCACTTT.

The V and J genes are TRBV19 and TRBJ2-3; 8 nucleotides line up with TRBD2. Germline CDR1 and CDR2: LNHDA and SQIVND (reference sequence). Unmatched junction bases numbered 1, after V lost 3 bases and J lost 2 bases. This CDR3 contains 14 residues. For the CDR3, the DNA is TGTGCCAGTAGTATCGGGAGGGCCACAGATACGCAGTATTTT. Translated, it gives CASSIGRATDTQYF.

The chain has TRBV29-1 and TRBJ1-3; D is ambiguous. The CDR3 consists of 11 residues. Germline V gives CDR1 SQVTM, CDR2 ANQGSEA. Trimming shortened V by 7 bases and J by 3 bases, and 7 bases separated the two germline ends. CDR3 residues: CSASFGNTIYF. DNA of the CDR3: TGCAGCGCGAGTTTTGGAAACACCATATATTTT.

This rearrangement joins TRBV4-1 to TRBJ2-5, with a tentative D call TRBD2 (6 bases). V dropped 3 bases and J dropped 3 bases, with 11 bases sitting between them. The CDR3 totals 14 residues. Per the germline V gene, CDR1 is MGHRA and CDR2 is YSYEKL. DNA for the CDR3: TGCGCCAGCAGCCACCTACGGGGGAAAGAGACCCAGTACTTC. Its translation: CASSHLRGKETQYF.

This clone was counted between two and nine times. The genes are TRBV7-2 and TRBJ2-7, with unresolved D. V was cut by 4 bases and J by 7 bases, with 8 bases left in between. The CDR3 runs 11 residues. Per germline, CDR1 SGHTA and CDR2 FQGNSA. CDR3 residues: CASSWAAEQYF. As DNA, the CDR3 is TGTGCCAGCAGCTGGGCCGCGGAGCAGTACTTC.

The chain uses TRBV10-3 and TRBJ2-7, with TRBD1 matching 10 bases. Germline CDR1 ENHRY, CDR2 SYGVKD. CDR3 length: 15 amino acids. J lost 5 bases, V lost 3 bases, and 7 bases had no gene match. Here the CDR3 reads CAISEGAGTGDEQYF. The CDR3 region has the DNA TGTGCCATCAGTGAAGGGGCCGGGACAGGGGACGAGCAGTACTTC.

The chain couples TRBV9 to TRBJ2-7; D may be TRBD2 (6 bases). The V gene's germline CDR1 is SGDLS and CDR2 YYNGEE. V was cut by 2 bases and J by 5 bases, with 11 bases left in between. The CDR3 runs to 13 residues. Written as DNA, the CDR3 is TGTGCCAGCAGCGTGGGACTGCCGGACGAGCAGTACTTC. This sequence encodes CASSVGLPDEQYF. Based on the CDR3 plus reference TRBV9 and TRBJ2-7, the full variable domain is DSGVTQTPKHLITATGQRVTLRCSPRSGDLSVYWYQQSLDQGLQFLIQYYNGEERAKGNILERFSAQQFPDLHSELNLSSLELGDSALYFCASSVGLPDEQYFGPGTRLTVT.

The J gene is TRBJ2-2, the V gene TRBV7-6; 7 bases match TRBD1. The CDR3 consists of 17 residues. V lost 5 bases, J lost 3 bases, and 12 bases stayed unmatched. Per germline, CDR1 SGHVS and CDR2 FNYEAQ. The CDR3 coding sequence is TGTGCCAGCAGCCAAAACTTACAGGGGTCGTACACCGGGGAGCTGTTTTTT. It specifies CASSQNLQGSYTGELFF.

This chain uses TRBV18 with TRBJ2-7, with 13 bases identical to TRBD2. Germline-derived CDR1 and CDR2 are KGHSH and LQKENI. The CDR3 loop spans 18 amino acids. Losses at the gene ends were 3 bases for V and 1 base for J; bases not matched to a gene: 9. The CDR3 DNA sequence: TGTGCCAGCTCACCTTACCAATCGGGACTAGCGGGATCCTACGAGCAGTACTTC. It translates to CASSPYQSGLAGSYEQYF.

The J gene is TRBJ2-7, the V gene TRBV6-5; D may be TRBD1 (5 bases). The CDR3 length is 15 residues. Germline-derived CDR1 and CDR2 are MNHEY and SVGAGI. Between the trimmed V and J ends, which lost 0 bases and 5 bases, there was a span of 14 bases. CDR3 protein: CASSYSIQGEHEQYF. CDR3 coding DNA: TGTGCCAGCAGTTACTCGATTCAGGGTGAGCACGAGCAGTACTTC.

CDR3 sequence reads: CASSLETVGQPQHF. The DNA for the CDR3 is TGTGCCAGCAGTTTGGAGACAGTAGGTCAGCCCCAGCATTTT. The rearrangement uses TRBV28 and TRBJ1-5; maybe TRBD1 (5 bases). The V gene's germline CDR1 is MDHEN and CDR2 SYDVKM. Trimming stripped 3 bases from V and 6 bases from J, with 12 bases between. The CDR3 is made up of 14 amino acids.

V is TRBV7-9 and J is TRBJ2-5, with a tentative D call TRBD2 (6 bases). V lost 1 base to trimming and J lost 0 bases, with 6 bases between them. Looked up from germline, CDR1 is SEHNR and CDR2 is FQNEAQ (reference sequence). CDR3 size: 14 residues. The CDR3: CASSLGDYQETQYF. CDR3 bases: TGTGCCAGCAGCTTAGGGGACTACCAAGAGACCCAGTACTTC. The complete variable domain, with remaining parts taken from reference TRBV7-9 and TRBJ2-5, reads DTGVSQNPRHKITKRGQNVTFRCDPISEHNRLYWYRQTLGQGPEFLTYFQNEAQLEKSRLLSDRFSAERPKGSFSTLEIQRTEQGDSAMYLCASSLGDYQETQYFGPGTRLLVL.

The chain couples TRBV11-2 to TRBJ1-3; D is possibly TRBD1 (5 bases). There are 14 residues in the CDR3. Germline loops: CDR1 SGHAT, CDR2 FQNNGV. Trimming took off 2 bases at V and 4 bases at J, with 9 bases between the two ends. CDR3 sequence reads: CASSLTGEGNTIYF. The CDR3 nucleotides are TGTGCCAGCAGCTTAACGGGGGAAGGAAACACCATATATTTT.

The chain couples TRBV5-4 to TRBJ2-3; D is uncertain. The CDR3 consists of 12 residues. Germline CDR1 and CDR2: SGHNT and YYREEE (reference sequence). V lost 3 bases, J lost 0 bases, and 2 bases lay in between. The CDR3 spells CASSSSTDTQYF. CDR3 DNA: TGTGCCAGCAGCTCTAGCACAGATACGCAGTATTTT.

The V gene is TRBV19, the J gene TRBJ2-7, with 8 bases aligning to TRBD2. The CDR3 totals 14 residues. The germline CDR1 and CDR2 sequences are LNHDA and SQIVND (reference sequence). Trimming at V came to 3 bases and at J to 7 bases, leaving 8 bases not matched to a gene. CDR3 DNA sequence: TGTGCCAGTAGTATTTCTCTGACTAGCGCGGAGCAGTACTTC. Its translation: CASSISLTSAEQYF. The full variable domain, with the rest looked up from reference TRBV19 and TRBJ2-7, is DGGITQSPKYLFRKEGQNVTLSCEQNLNHDAMYWYRQDPGQGLRLIYYSQIVNDFQKGDIAEGYSVSREKKESFPLTVTSAQKNPTAFYLCASSISLTSAEQYFGPGTRLTVT.